This T cell receptor (beta chain) came from a study of blood T cell repertoires in COVID-19. In the study overall: Donors in the United States, Italy and Spain gave samples during acute or convalescent COVID-19. T cells, B-cell-depleted T cells, or PBMCs provided the cDNA or gDNA that served as material.

The V gene's germline CDR1 is MNHEY and CDR2 SVGAGI. CDR3 length equals 15 residues. V shed 5 bases and J shed 5 bases, with 18 bases lying between them. Using immunoSEQ multiplex PCR, the repertoire was profiled, and TCRdb retains in-frame clones only, with some absent. The sample includes around 210,000 clones, around 84% of them seen just once. The material sequenced was peripheral blood. This TCR came from a human donor in a cohort sampled during active COVID-19. V usage is TRBV6-5 and J usage is TRBJ2-5; D remains ambiguous. The CDR3 bases are TGTGCCAGCAGTCCCGTCCCCCTCCGGTTGGAGACCCAGTACTTC. This sequence encodes CASSPVPLRLETQYF.